This T cell receptor (beta chain) was sequenced in a study of shared clonotypes between healthy human individuals. Study information: Plates per donor: three CD4 naive, three CD4 memory, two CD8 naive, one CD8 memory. Study-wide results and limits: Sequencing of the sorted subsets was shown by rarefaction to be incomplete despite large depth.

A word on this clone: The antigen remains undetermined.

A CD45RA+ naive subset and a CD45RA-negative memory subset were split from CD4+ cells. This CDR3 has 15 amino acids. Germline V lookup: CDR1 MGHRA, CDR2 YSYEKL. V was pared by 3 bases and J by 4 bases, with 5 bases of the junction left unmatched. The protocol was immunoSEQ multiplex PCR, while the TCRdb copy is restricted to in-frame clones and leaves out a portion. The sample carries around 600,000 clones, approximately 97% recorded once. This chain links TRBV4-1 with TRBJ2-1; 8 bases map to TRBD2. Sequenced: naive CD4+ T cells sorted from blood. The subset denotes: CD45RA+ positively selected. The source of this sequence is a young woman in good health. This CDR3 is CASSHALAGYNEQFF. Written as DNA, the CDR3 is TGCGCCAGCAGCCATGCTTTAGCGGGATACAATGAGCAGTTCTTC.